These T cell receptor beta chains were read from a single sample in a study of blood T cell repertoires in COVID-19. Only in-frame clones appear in the TCRdb table, and some are missing; sequencing was by immunoSEQ multiplex PCR. The table lists more than 350,000 clones, roughly nine tenths of them singletons. What was sequenced was peripheral blood. These receptors all come from a woman between 25 and 40 years old with COVID-19, enrolled during active disease. Each CDR3 is given without its conserved first and last residue.

len	v_gene	CDR3aa
16	TRBV4-1	ASSQDGTGYRRSYEQY
14	TRBV11-2	ASTPQGGPPPNEQF
13	TRBV5-6	ASSLVQGAADTQY
11	TRBV29-1	SVEGGDNYGYT
12	TRBV19	ASRRQDFTGELF
14	TRBV3-1/TRBV3-2	ASSPRRRLGADTQY
16	TRBV11-2	ASSLDPPLVLVGNEQF
13	TRBV7-2	ASSLTRGPNTEAF
14	TRBV10-2	ASNDHQAGSEYGYT
14	TRBV13	ASSSLPREIGTEAF
14	TRBV7-9	ASSWGRGGMNTEAF
14	TRBV28	ASITQDRHFSYGYT
12	TRBV5-1	ASSFRDRNYEQY
10	TRBV30	AWFASRRGAF
13	TRBV27	ASSFIRSSYNEQF
12	TRBV7-9	ASSDSGQGYGYT